The TCR beta chain described here comes from a study of cytomegalovirus exposure and HLA in healthy donors. Trimming pared 3 bases from V and 2 bases from J, leaving 13 bases between. The CDR3 sequence is 14 residues long. CDR1 is SQVTM, CDR2 ANQGSEA, per germline. Whole-study findings and limits: It was reportedly the case that the classifier diagnosed cytomegalovirus status with high specificity and sensitivity. Later analysis reportedly placed an Asian-associated ancestry cluster below the roughly 640-donor mean in N-insertions. As a later analysis showed, a missense DCLRE1C variant was linked to trimming of TCR beta V- and J-genes.

13 Jbeta primers and 60 Vbeta primers were used for the PCR. Using immunoSEQ multiplex PCR, the repertoire was profiled, and TCRdb retains in-frame clones only, with some absent. The table includes around 190,000 clones, around 79% detected once. Of note for this clone: Its antigen is not known.

The source material was PBMCs. The gene calls are TRBV29-1 and TRBJ1-2; weak D call: TRBD1 (6 bases). The receptor's source is a woman aged 45-65 years in good health and CMV-seronegative. The CDR3: CSVDRFQGNYGYTF. Here the CDR3 DNA reads TGCAGCGTTGATCGATTCCAGGGGAACTATGGCTACACCTTC.